These 18 T cell receptor beta chains came from one sample sequenced in a study of shared clonotypes between healthy human individuals. Measured with immunoSEQ multiplex PCR; TCRdb has only the in-frame clones, and not every one. The sample contains more than 600,000 clones, about 91% of which appear only once. CD45RO-negative, CCR7-positively selected cells formed the naive CD8 fraction, excluding terminally differentiated effector memory CD45RA+ cells. What was sequenced was naive CD8+ T cells sorted from blood. These receptors came from a man aged 25-45 years in good health.

The J gene is TRBJ2-7, the V gene TRBV4-3; 9 positions agree with TRBD2. CDR3 length equals 15 residues. Trimming removed 6 bases from V and 3 bases from J; junction bases left unmatched: 9. Germline values: CDR1 LGHNA, CDR2 YSLEER. The CDR3: CASSHRLAGNYEQYF. The CDR3 nucleotides are TGCGCCAGCAGTCACCGCCTAGCGGGGAACTACGAGCAGTACTTC.

The rearrangement uses TRBV27 and TRBJ1-3; a possible D gene is TRBD1 (5 bases). The V gene's germline CDR1 is MNHEY and CDR2 SMNVEV (reference sequence). V dropped 3 bases and J dropped 3 bases, with 9 bases sitting between them. The length of the CDR3 is 14 residues. CDR3 in amino acids: CASSLKGFGNTIYF. The DNA for the CDR3 is TGTGCCAGCAGTTTGAAGGGGTTTGGAAACACCATATATTTT.

The chain uses TRBV4-1 and TRBJ1-4; the D is unclear. Trimming removed 1 base from V and 3 bases from J, with 6 bases in between. Germline CDR1 is MGHRA and CDR2 is YSYEKL. The CDR3 is 14 residues long. The CDR3 region is CASSQGRANEKLFF. In nucleotides, the CDR3 is TGCGCCAGCAGCCAAGGTCGGGCTAATGAAAAACTGTTTTTT.

The gene calls are TRBV27 and TRBJ2-1, with 9 nucleotides matching TRBD2. V lost 7 bases to trimming and J lost 5 bases; unmatched junction nucleotides: 9. The CDR3 spans 15 residues. The germline CDR1 and CDR2 sequences are MNHEY and SMNVEV (reference sequence). The CDR3: CASNSGLAPNNEQFF. The DNA of the CDR3 is TGTGCCAGCAACTCCGGACTAGCGCCTAACAATGAGCAGTTCTTC.

In this sample, this clone turned up once. This chain links TRBV4-1 with TRBJ1-1, with D maybe TRBD1 (6 bases). The length of the CDR3 is 15 residues. V gave up 3 bases and J gave up 4 bases, with 15 bases separating them. Per the germline V gene, CDR1 is MGHRA and CDR2 is YSYEKL. The CDR3 nucleotides are TGCGCCAGCAGCCATGGCGGGGGGCTAGGCACTGAAGCTTTCTTT. It specifies CASSHGGGLGTEAFF.

The rearrangement links TRBV28 to TRBJ2-7; D not certain. The V and J ends lost 6 bases and 4 bases respectively, with 22 bases between them. Germline assignment: CDR1 MDHEN and CDR2 SYDVKM. The CDR3 spans 16 residues. CDR3 sequence (DNA): TGTGCCAGCAGCCCTACCTACCCCGTAGAAATTTACGAGCAGTACTTC. The encoded protein is CASSPTYPVEIYEQYF.

The chain's CDR3 is CASSVQRGGPETQYF. The CDR3, as DNA: TGTGCCAGCAGCGTACAGCGGGGAGGGCCAGAGACCCAGTACTTC. The rearrangement uses TRBV9 and TRBJ2-5; 7 nucleotides agree with TRBD2. The V gene end was trimmed by 1 base and the J gene end by 4 bases; junction bases not matched to a gene: 7. The germline V gene encodes CDR1 SGDLS and CDR2 YYNGEE. The CDR3 spans 15 residues.

V is TRBV4-1 and J is TRBJ2-3; the match to TRBD2 covers 13 bases. V shed 1 base, J shed 6 bases, and the junction held 4 bases outside the gene matches. CDR3 length: 16 amino acids. Per germline, CDR1 MGHRA and CDR2 YSYEKL. CDR3 region: CASSQGLAGGPDTQYF. CDR3 bases: TGCGCCAGCAGCCAAGGACTAGCGGGAGGTCCCGATACGCAGTATTTT.

The chain uses TRBV2 and TRBJ2-7, with D possibly being TRBD1 (5 bases). Germline CDR1 reads SNHLY; CDR2 reads FYNNEI. CDR3 length equals 13 residues. V lost 6 bases, J lost 2 bases, and 11 bases lay in between. CDR3 in amino acids: CASRTVLTYEQYF. DNA of the CDR3: TGTGCCAGCAGGACAGTTCTAACCTACGAGCAGTACTTC.

This chain connects TRBV28 to TRBJ1-2; D might be TRBD1 (5 bases). This CDR3 comprises 12 residues. Germline CDR1 reads MDHEN; CDR2 reads SYDVKM. The ends were cut back, 4 bases at V and 5 bases at J, with 8 bases in the middle. The CDR3 nucleotides read TGTGCCAGCAGTTACGAGGGGTATGGCTACACCTTC. This translates into CASSYEGYGYTF.

V and J are TRBV5-8 and TRBJ2-5; 8 nucleotides line up with TRBD1. From germline, CDR1 is SGHTS and CDR2 YDEGEE. J was trimmed by 5 bases and V by 3 bases; bases with no gene match: 6. The CDR3 is 14 amino acids. DNA for the CDR3: TGTGCCAGCAGCTGGGGACAGGCGGGGGAGACCCAGTACTTC. Translated: CASSWGQAGETQYF.

This clone was found once. The V and J genes are TRBV13 and TRBJ2-5, with TRBD1 identical over 8 bases. The DNA end is more similar to TRBJ2-7, so the J call may be wrong. Per the germline V gene, CDR1 is PRHDT and CDR2 is FYEKMQ (reference sequence). This CDR3 spans 15 amino acids. This CDR3 is CASSSYRGTYYEQYF. The CDR3 DNA reads as TGTGCCAGCAGCAGTTACAGGGGGACATACTACGAGCAGTACTTC.

The CDR3 region has the DNA TGTGCCAGCAGCTTAACAACTGATCGCCCCGAAAAACTGTTTTTT. Protein product: CASSLTTDRPEKLFF. This chain joins TRBV9 and TRBJ1-4; no definite D call. Trimming left V 4 bases short and J 8 bases short, with 18 bases between. Looked up from germline, CDR1 is SGDLS and CDR2 is YYNGEE. This CDR3 region has 15 residues.

For the CDR3, the DNA is TGTGCCAGCAGTTTTTCGGCGAGCACAGATACGCAGTATTTT. Amino acid sequence: CASSFSASTDTQYF. This rearrangement joins TRBV28 to TRBJ2-3; no reliable D call. V shed 3 bases and J shed 0 bases, with 7 bases lying between them. Germline V CDR1 and CDR2: MDHEN, SYDVKM. The CDR3 runs to 14 residues.

The chain combines TRBV7-9 with TRBJ2-2; TRBD1 might be the D (6 bases). Trimming stripped 0 bases from V and 2 bases from J, with 10 bases between. The germline CDR1 and CDR2 sequences are SEHNR and FQNEAQ (reference sequence). CDR3 size: 16 residues. CDR3 residues: CASSLAQGPNTGELFF. The CDR3 DNA follows: TGTGCCAGCAGCTTAGCTCAGGGGCCAAACACCGGGGAGCTGTTTTTT.

The chain couples TRBV27 to TRBJ2-2, with D perhaps matching TRBD1 (5 bases). The germline V gene has CDR1 MNHEY and CDR2 SMNVEV (reference sequence). Trimming removed 1 base from V and 6 bases from J, with 6 bases in between. The CDR3 sequence is 13 residues long. In DNA form, the CDR3 reads TGTGCCAGCAGTTTATTGGGGCCCGGGGAGCTGTTTTTT. Translating gives CASSLLGPGELFF.

This sequence joins TRBV6-5 and TRBJ2-5; a possible D gene is TRBD1 (5 bases). Germline V lookup: CDR1 MNHEY, CDR2 SVGAGI. The CDR3 consists of 14 residues. Trimming stripped 0 bases from V and 2 bases from J, with 7 bases between. The chain's CDR3 is CASSYSAGQETQYF. The CDR3 DNA reads TGTGCCAGCAGTTACTCGGCAGGGCAAGAGACCCAGTACTTC.

A single count supports this clone. The gene calls are TRBV30 and TRBJ1-4; possibly TRBD1 for D (5 bases). V was clipped by 4 bases and J by 6 bases, with 12 bases between them. The CDR3 runs to 13 residues. Germline V CDR1 and CDR2: GTSNPN, SVGIG (reference sequence). The CDR3 loop is CAWNTGEDEKLFF. CDR3 in DNA: TGTGCCTGGAATACAGGAGAAGATGAAAAACTGTTTTTT.